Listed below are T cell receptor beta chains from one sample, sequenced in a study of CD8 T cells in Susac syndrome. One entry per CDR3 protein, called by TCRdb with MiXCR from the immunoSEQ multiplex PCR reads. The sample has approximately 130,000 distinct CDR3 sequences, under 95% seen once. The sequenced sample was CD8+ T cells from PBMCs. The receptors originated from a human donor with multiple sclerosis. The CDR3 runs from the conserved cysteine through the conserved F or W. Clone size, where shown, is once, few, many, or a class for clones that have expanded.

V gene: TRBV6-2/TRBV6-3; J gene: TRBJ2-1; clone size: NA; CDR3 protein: CASSYSPGFPEQFF
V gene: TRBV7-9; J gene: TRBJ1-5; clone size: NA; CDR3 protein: CASSLGPGASNQPQHF
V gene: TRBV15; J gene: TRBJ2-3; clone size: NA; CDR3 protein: CATSRPGLADTQYF
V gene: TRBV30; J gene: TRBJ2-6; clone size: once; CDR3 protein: CAWREGTSEANVLTF
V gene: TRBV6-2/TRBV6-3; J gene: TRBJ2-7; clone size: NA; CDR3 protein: CASRIAGAGYEQYF
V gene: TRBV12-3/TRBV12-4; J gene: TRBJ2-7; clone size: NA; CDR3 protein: CASSKPGQGRYEQYF
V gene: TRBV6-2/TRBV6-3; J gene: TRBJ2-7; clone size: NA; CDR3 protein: CASSFRDRRDF
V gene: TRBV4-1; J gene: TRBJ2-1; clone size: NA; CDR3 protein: CASSQGPQTSGRSDEQFF
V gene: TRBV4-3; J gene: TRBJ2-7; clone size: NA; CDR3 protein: CASSQEVWNYEQYF
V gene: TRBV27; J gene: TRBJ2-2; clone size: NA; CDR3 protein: CASSPLIPGNTGELFF
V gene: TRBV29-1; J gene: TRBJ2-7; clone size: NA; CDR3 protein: CSTLGTRGSYEQYF
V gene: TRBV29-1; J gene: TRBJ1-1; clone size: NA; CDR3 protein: CSARGLETEAFF
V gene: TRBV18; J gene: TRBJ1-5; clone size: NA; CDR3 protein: CASSPTGTVDYDQPQHF
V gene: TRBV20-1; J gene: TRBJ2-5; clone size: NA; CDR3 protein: CSAISGRGLEETQYF
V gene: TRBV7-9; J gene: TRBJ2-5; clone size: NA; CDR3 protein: CATSGLADQETQYF
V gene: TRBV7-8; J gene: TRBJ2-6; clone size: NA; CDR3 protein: CASSPTPGANVLTF
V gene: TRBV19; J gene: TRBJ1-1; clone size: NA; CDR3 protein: CASSTRGDTEAFF
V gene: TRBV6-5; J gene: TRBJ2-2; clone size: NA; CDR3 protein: CASSYQRQGRELFF
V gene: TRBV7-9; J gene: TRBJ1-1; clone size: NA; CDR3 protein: CASSFTGTIPEAFF
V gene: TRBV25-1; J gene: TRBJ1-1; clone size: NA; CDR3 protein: CESRGGADSEAFF
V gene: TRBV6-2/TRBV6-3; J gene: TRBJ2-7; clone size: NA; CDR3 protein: CASSYSTGPPYEQYF
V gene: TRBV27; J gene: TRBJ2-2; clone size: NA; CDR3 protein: CASSLGYTGELFF
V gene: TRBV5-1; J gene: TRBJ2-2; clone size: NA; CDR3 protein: CASGATGELFF
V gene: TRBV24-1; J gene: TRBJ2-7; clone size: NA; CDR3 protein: CATREWVSHEQYF
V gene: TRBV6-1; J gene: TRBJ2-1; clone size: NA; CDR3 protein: CASTPGLAGSPSYNEQFF
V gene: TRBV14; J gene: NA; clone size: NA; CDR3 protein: CASSHGLAGSEQYF
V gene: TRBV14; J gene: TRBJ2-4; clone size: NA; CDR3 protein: CASSPLSGGGIQYF
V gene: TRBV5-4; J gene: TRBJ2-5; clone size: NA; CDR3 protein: CASTAGTGEETQYF
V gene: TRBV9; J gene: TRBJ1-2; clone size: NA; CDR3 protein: CASSIEGAEGYTF
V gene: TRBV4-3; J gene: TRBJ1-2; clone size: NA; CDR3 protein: CASSQGRRANYGYTF
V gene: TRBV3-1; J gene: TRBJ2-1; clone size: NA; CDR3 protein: CASSPPQGVAYNEQFF